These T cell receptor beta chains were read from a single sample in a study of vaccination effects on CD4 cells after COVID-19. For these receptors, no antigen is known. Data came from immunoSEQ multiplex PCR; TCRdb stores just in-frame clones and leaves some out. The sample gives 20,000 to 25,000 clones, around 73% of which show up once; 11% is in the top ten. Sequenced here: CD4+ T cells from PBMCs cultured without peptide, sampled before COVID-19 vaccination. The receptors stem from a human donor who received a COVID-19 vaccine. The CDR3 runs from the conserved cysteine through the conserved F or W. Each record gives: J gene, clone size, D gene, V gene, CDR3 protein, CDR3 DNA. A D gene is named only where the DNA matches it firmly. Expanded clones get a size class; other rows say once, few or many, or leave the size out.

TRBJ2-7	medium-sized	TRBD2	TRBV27	CASRASGVYEQYF	TGTGCCAGCAGGGCTAGCGGGGTCTACGAGCAGTACTTC
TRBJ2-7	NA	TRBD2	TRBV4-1	CASSPLGTSGVGSSYEQYF	TGCGCCAGCAGCCCACTCGGGACTAGCGGGGTCGGGAGCTCCTACGAGCAGTACTTC
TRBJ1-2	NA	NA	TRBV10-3	CAISELGTVYGYTF	TGTGCCATCAGTGAGTTAGGGACTGTCTATGGCTACACCTTC
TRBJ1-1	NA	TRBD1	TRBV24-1	CATSDPRQGNTEAFF	TGTGCCACCAGTGACCCTAGACAGGGGAACACTGAAGCTTTCTTT
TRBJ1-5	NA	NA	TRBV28	CASLSGRPPQHF	TGTGCCAGCCTGTCAGGGCGGCCGCCCCAGCATTTT
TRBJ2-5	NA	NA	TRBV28	CASSLSITRSQETQYF	TGTGCCAGCAGTTTATCGATCACACGAAGCCAAGAGACCCAGTACTTC
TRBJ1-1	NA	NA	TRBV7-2	CASSLDRTGLNTEAFF	TGTGCCAGCAGCTTAGATCGTACGGGTTTGAACACTGAAGCTTTCTTT
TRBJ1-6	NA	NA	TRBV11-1	CASSPGGSNSPLHF	TGTGCCAGCAGCCCCGGGGGTAGTAATTCACCCCTCCACTTT
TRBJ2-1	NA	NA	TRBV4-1	CASSQGPGTHNEQFF	TGCGCCAGCAGCCAAGGGCCAGGGACCCACAATGAGCAGTTCTTC
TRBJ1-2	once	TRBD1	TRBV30	CAWSPQTGGNYGYTF	TGTGCCTGGAGTCCCCAGACAGGGGGCAACTATGGCTACACCTTC
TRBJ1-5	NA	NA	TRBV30	CAWSPMGGQPQHF	TGTGCCTGGAGTCCGATGGGGGGCCAGCCCCAGCATTTT
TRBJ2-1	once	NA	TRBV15	CATSRDINEQFF	TGTGCCACCAGCAGAGATATCAATGAGCAGTTCTTC
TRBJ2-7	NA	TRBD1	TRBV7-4	CASSLEYFGDRDRIPPYEQYF	TGTGCCAGCAGCTTAGAATATTTCGGGGACAGGGATCGTATCCCTCCCTACGAGCAGTACTTC
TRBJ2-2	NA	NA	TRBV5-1	CASRSGTVHTGELFF	TGCGCCAGCAGGTCAGGGACGGTTCACACCGGGGAGCTGTTTTTT
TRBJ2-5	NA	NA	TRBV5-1	CASSLQETQYF	TGCGCCAGCAGCTTGCAGGAGACCCAGTACTTC
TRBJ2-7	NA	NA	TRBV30	CAWSAYGGRTYEQYF	TGTGCCTGGAGTGCTTACGGGGGGCGAACCTACGAGCAGTACTTC
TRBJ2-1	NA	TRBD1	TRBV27	CASKGDSYNEQFF	TGTGCCAGCAAAGGGGACAGCTACAATGAGCAGTTCTTC
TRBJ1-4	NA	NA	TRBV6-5	CATNLGATNEKLFF	TGTGCCACCAACTTAGGCGCAACTAATGAAAAACTGTTTTTT
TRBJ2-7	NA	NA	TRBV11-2	CASSLVSGSYEQYF	TGTGCCAGCAGCTTAGTTAGTGGGTCCTACGAGCAGTACTTC
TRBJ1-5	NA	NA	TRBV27	CASSLAAGNQPQHF	TGTGCCAGCAGTTTAGCGGCGGGGAATCAGCCCCAGCATTTT
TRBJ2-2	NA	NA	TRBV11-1	CASSFGGGLFF	TGTGCCAGCAGCTTCGGAGGGGGGCTGTTTTTT
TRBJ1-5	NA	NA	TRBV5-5	CASSLVQNQPQHF	TGTGCCAGCAGCTTGGTGCAGAATCAGCCCCAGCATTTT
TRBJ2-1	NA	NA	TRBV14	CASSLHHGVSYNEQFF	TGTGCCAGCAGCTTACACCACGGGGTGTCCTACAATGAGCAGTTCTTC
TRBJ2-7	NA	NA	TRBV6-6	CASSSSAPGPGGPIKGYEQYF	TGTGCCAGCAGCTCCTCCGCCCCAGGTCCCGGGGGCCCCATAAAGGGCTACGAGCAGTACTTC
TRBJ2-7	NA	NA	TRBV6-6	CASSYSIARDTYEQYF	TGTGCCAGCAGTTACTCGATTGCAAGGGACACCTACGAGCAGTACTTC
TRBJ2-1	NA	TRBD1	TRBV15	CATSRDRGQAVEQFF	TGTGCCACCAGCAGAGACCGCGGACAGGCGGTGGAGCAGTTCTTC
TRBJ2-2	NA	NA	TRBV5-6	CASSLISNTGELFF	TGTGCCAGCAGCTTGATATCGAACACCGGGGAGCTGTTTTTT
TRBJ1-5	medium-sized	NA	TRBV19	CASRRAGDGQPQHF	TGTGCCAGTAGGAGAGCAGGGGATGGGCAGCCCCAGCATTTT
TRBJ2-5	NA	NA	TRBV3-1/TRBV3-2	CASSQDQYRETQYF	TGTGCCAGCAGCCAAGATCAGTACCGGGAGACCCAGTACTTC